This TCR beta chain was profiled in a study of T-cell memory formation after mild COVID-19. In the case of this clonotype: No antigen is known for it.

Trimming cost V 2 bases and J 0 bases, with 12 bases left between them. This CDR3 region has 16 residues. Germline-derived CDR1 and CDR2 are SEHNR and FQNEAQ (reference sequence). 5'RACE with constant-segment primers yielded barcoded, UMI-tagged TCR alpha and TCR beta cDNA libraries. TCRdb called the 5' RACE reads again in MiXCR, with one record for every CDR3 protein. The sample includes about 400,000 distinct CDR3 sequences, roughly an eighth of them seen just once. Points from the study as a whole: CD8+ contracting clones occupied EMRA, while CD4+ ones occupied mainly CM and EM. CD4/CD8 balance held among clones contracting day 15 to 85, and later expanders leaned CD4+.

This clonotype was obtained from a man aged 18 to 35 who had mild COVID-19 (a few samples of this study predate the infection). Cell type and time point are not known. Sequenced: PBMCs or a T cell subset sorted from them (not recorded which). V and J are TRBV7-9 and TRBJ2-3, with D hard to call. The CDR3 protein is CASSLSLGRSTDTQYF. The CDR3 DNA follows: TGTGCCAGCAGCTTATCTCTAGGACGTAGCACAGATACGCAGTATTTT.